This record concerns one T cell receptor beta chain sequence. Antigen: not known. Germline V gene data show CDR1 as SEHNR and CDR2 as FQNEAQ (reference sequence). Trimming shortened V by 7 bases and J by 5 bases, and 13 bases separated the two germline ends. CDR3 length: 13 amino acids. This sample was taken from a study of blood T cells in healthy people across ages. Across the whole study: Every two T cells gave about one barcoded beta molecule via template switching.

Notes on the study in general: The study could not conclusively compare naive and antigen-experienced cells, given its unsorted PBMCs. Long-lived donors had more naive CD4+ cells and higher diversity than aged donors.

Next came a second PCR, run for about 6 to 12 cycles, which used a sample-barcoded 5' primer along with a J-beta primer mix. Each CDR3 protein gets one entry after TCRdb re-called the 5' RACE reads with MiXCR. The table shows hundreds of thousands of distinct CDR3 sequences, with around 25% occurring only once. These data also featured in a second study, about T cells of mothers and their children. This second study says: Compared with unrelated pairs, related mother-child pairs had slightly higher, non-significant overlap.

The genes are TRBV7-9 and TRBJ2-3; D might be TRBD1 (5 bases). The receptor comes from a boy younger than 18 in good health. Source material: blood. The CDR3 DNA reads TGTGCCAGCACCGAAGGGGCCGAAGATACGCAGTATTTT. Encoded protein: CASTEGAEDTQYF.